These 29 T cell receptor beta chains came from one sample sequenced in a study of T-cell reconstitution after alpha-beta-depleted transplantation in children. Using unique molecular identifiers, the investigators prepared the TCRbeta library. Using its own MiXCR run on the PCR reads, TCRdb lists one record per CDR3 protein. Of roughly 190,000 distinct CDR3 sequences listed, more than 12% are singletons. This sample comprised PBMCs from the stem cell graft donor, obtained from the stem cell graft. The receptors here all came from a human donor who donated a stem cell graft to a child with acute lymphoblastic leukemia.

The chain couples TRBV20-1 to TRBJ1-5; no definite D call. The CDR3 length is 16 residues. Trimming took 0 bases from V and 1 from J, leaving 13 bases between them. Germline CDR1 reads DFQATT; CDR2 reads SNEGSKA (reference sequence). CDR3 coding DNA: TGCAGTGCTAGAGATCCGGCCCAAGAGAGCAATCAGCCCCAGCATTTT. It encodes CSARDPAQESNQPQHF.

This chain links TRBV5-1 with TRBJ1-1, with 10 bases fitting TRBD1. Germline trimming cut 3 bases from V and 1 base from J; bases unmatched to any gene: 3. The CDR3 totals 15 residues. Germline V CDR1 and CDR2: SGHRS, YFSETQ. CDR3 nucleotide sequence: TGCGCCAGCAGCTGGACAGGGGGGGGGAACACTGAAGCTTTCTTT. Its protein is CASSWTGGGNTEAFF.

This clonotype was seen repeatedly, ten times or more. V gene TRBV6-1 combines with J gene TRBJ2-5; D perhaps matches TRBD2 (6 bases). Germline V gene lookup returns CDR1 MNHNS and CDR2 SASEGT. The CDR3 spans 14 residues. Trimming cost V 6 bases and J 5 bases, with 16 bases left between them. CDR3 nucleotides: TGTGCCAGCAGACCCTCCGGGGCGGGGGAGACCCAGTACTTC. Encoded protein: CASRPSGAGETQYF.

This clonotype appeared a few times. In DNA form, the CDR3 reads TGTGCCAGTAGTACCGGCGGATCAGCTGAAAAACTGTTTTTT. Encoded protein: CASSTGGSAEKLFF. The chain employs TRBV19 and TRBJ1-4; D gene ambiguous. V lost 4 bases to trimming and J lost 7 bases, with 13 bases between them. The germline CDR1 and CDR2 sequences are LNHDA and SQIVND (reference sequence). The CDR3 runs to 14 residues.

This clonotype has at least ten counts. The CDR3 loop reads CASSYSRGARNNEQFF. DNA for the CDR3: TGTGCCAGCAGTTACTCGAGGGGGGCGCGAAACAATGAGCAGTTCTTC. The rearrangement joins TRBV6-5 to TRBJ2-1, with D perhaps being TRBD1 or TRBD2 (6 bases each). Germline V gene lookup returns CDR1 MNHEY and CDR2 SVGAGI. CDR3 length equals 16 residues. V was trimmed by 0 bases and J by 5 bases, leaving 14 bases between them.

This clonotype was observed many times. The rearrangement joins TRBV12-3 or TRBV12-4 to TRBJ1-2; the D gene is possibly TRBD1 (5 bases). The CDR3 extends over 14 amino acids. The ends were cut back, 2 bases at V and 6 bases at J, with 13 bases in the middle. The chain's CDR3 is CASSLRGSVDGYTF. As DNA, the CDR3 is TGTGCCAGCAGTTTACGGGGGTCTGTTGATGGCTACACCTTC.

This clonotype was counted a few times. The CDR3 loop reads CASSLQRLRGYTF. The CDR3 coding sequence is TGTGCCAGCAGCTTACAAAGGCTACGTGGCTACACCTTC. The genes are TRBV7-2 and TRBJ1-2; D is ambiguous. CDR1 and CDR2 (germline): SGHTA, FQGNSA. Trimming left V 2 bases short and J 7 bases short, with 11 bases between. The length of the CDR3 is 13 residues.

The V and J genes are TRBV5-1 and TRBJ2-3; the D is unclear. This CDR3 contains 14 residues. The V end was cut by 3 bases, the J end by 0 bases, with 8 bases between. The germline CDR1 and CDR2 sequences are SGHRS and YFSETQ. The CDR3 nucleotides read TGCGCCAGCAGCTCAGGCCCTAGCACAGATACGCAGTATTTT. Its protein is CASSSGPSTDTQYF. The complete variable domain, with remaining parts taken from reference TRBV5-1 and TRBJ2-3, reads KAGVTQTPRYLIKTRGQQVTLSCSPISGHRSVSWYQQTPGQGLQFLFEYFSETQRNKGNFPGRFSGRQFSNSRSEMNVSTLELGDSALYLCASSSGPSTDTQYFGPGTRLTVL.

This clonotype came up many times. The rearrangement joins TRBV4-1 to TRBJ2-1; 9 bases fit TRBD2. The CDR3 totals 15 residues. The germline V gene has CDR1 MGHRA and CDR2 YSYEKL. The V segment lost 4 bases and the J segment 7 bases; nucleotides outside the gene matches: 8. DNA of the CDR3: TGCGCCAGCAGCCGGACTAGCGCGGCGGGGAATGAGCAGTTCTTC. The encoded protein is CASSRTSAAGNEQFF.

The gene calls are TRBV5-4 and TRBJ2-7, with 11 bases identical to TRBD1. The germline gives CDR1 SGHNT, CDR2 YYREEE (reference sequence). V lost 6 bases, J lost 4 bases, and 3 bases stayed unmatched. The CDR3 loop spans 13 amino acids. CDR3 in DNA: TGTGCCAGCACCCGGGACAGGGGGTACGAGCAGTACTTC. Protein sequence: CASTRDRGYEQYF.

This clonotype showed up many times. J is TRBJ1-2 and V is TRBV20-1; no definite D call. Trimming took 0 bases from V and 8 from J, leaving 10 bases between them. Germline-derived CDR1 and CDR2 are DFQATT and SNEGSKA (reference sequence). The CDR3 extends over 12 amino acids. In DNA, the CDR3 is TGCAGTGCTAGAGATTTTCGGGAAGGCTACACCTTC. This translates into CSARDFREGYTF.

This clonotype was detected many times. The CDR3 region is CASSQRGVGNQPQHF. In DNA, the CDR3 is TGTGCCAGCAGCCAGAGGGGAGTGGGCAATCAGCCCCAGCATTTT. The chain combines TRBV3-1 with TRBJ1-5, with D perhaps TRBD1 (5 bases). This CDR3 region has 15 residues. Germline V gene sequence: CDR1 LGHDT, CDR2 YNNKEL (reference sequence). The V gene lost 3 bases and the J gene lost 2 bases, with 11 bases spanning the gap.

This clonotype was observed many times. CDR3 sequence reads: CASSRNPAGADTGELFF. CDR3 sequence (DNA): TGTGCCAGCAGCCGAAATCCCGCGGGAGCTGACACCGGGGAGCTGTTTTTT. The chain has TRBV7-2 and TRBJ2-2; the match to TRBD2 covers 7 bases. The ends lost 5 bases at V and 3 bases at J; junction bases unmatched: 12. Germline loops: CDR1 SGHTA, CDR2 FQGNSA. The CDR3 loop spans 17 amino acids.

This clonotype was recorded many times. This chain joins TRBV6-5 and TRBJ2-7, with 12 nucleotides matching TRBD2. This CDR3 has 15 amino acids. CDR1 and CDR2 from the germline V gene are MNHEY and SVGAGI. V was pared by 6 bases and J by 3 bases, with 6 bases of the junction left unmatched. Here the CDR3 reads CASSLAGGEVYEQYF. CDR3 sequence (DNA): TGTGCCAGCAGCCTAGCGGGAGGGGAAGTCTACGAGCAGTACTTC.

This clonotype was observed many times. This chain uses TRBV10-3 with TRBJ2-7; D is unclear. Per the germline V gene, CDR1 is ENHRY and CDR2 is SYGVKD. The CDR3 contains 15 residues. The V end was cut by 0 bases, the J end by 3 bases, with 12 bases between. The CDR3 protein is CAISESVFPGYEQYF. The CDR3 nucleotides are TGTGCCATCAGTGAGTCGGTTTTTCCGGGCTACGAGCAGTACTTC.

This clonotype was seen a handful of times. This chain links TRBV20-1 with TRBJ1-3; 10 bases align to TRBD1. This CDR3 region has 13 residues. Germline CDR1 is DFQATT and CDR2 is SNEGSKA (reference sequence). The ends lost 7 bases at V and 4 bases at J; junction bases unmatched: 4. Here the CDR3 DNA reads TGCAGTGTCGGGACAGGGGCAGGAAACACCATATATTTT. This translates into CSVGTGAGNTIYF.

This clonotype has a count of ten or more. V gene TRBV5-6 combines with J gene TRBJ2-5; D unclear. The length of the CDR3 is 13 residues. From germline, CDR1 is SGHDT and CDR2 YYEEEE. Trimming left V 0 bases short and J 3 bases short, with 6 bases between. This chain's CDR3 is CASSLVSEETQYF. The DNA of the CDR3 is TGTGCCAGCAGCTTGGTGTCGGAAGAGACCCAGTACTTC.

This clonotype was observed many times. V usage is TRBV4-1 and J usage is TRBJ2-5; a possible D gene is TRBD2 (5 bases). V shed 3 bases and J shed 0 bases, with 11 bases lying between them. Germline CDR1 and CDR2: MGHRA and YSYEKL. This CDR3 has 15 amino acids. CDR3 nucleotides: TGCGCCAGCAGCCACCGGGCGACTAACCAAGAGACCCAGTACTTC. This codes for CASSHRATNQETQYF.

This clonotype appeared a few times. The chain joins TRBV20-1 to TRBJ2-5, with 13 bases fitting TRBD2. In germline, CDR1 is DFQATT, CDR2 SNEGSKA (reference sequence). J was trimmed by 1 base and V by 6 bases; bases with no gene match: 2. This CDR3 comprises 14 residues. The CDR3 is CSAGTSGIQETQYF. The CDR3 DNA reads TGCAGTGCGGGGACTAGCGGGATCCAAGAGACCCAGTACTTC.

At least ten counts were recorded for this clonotype. The rearrangement links TRBV20-1 to TRBJ2-3, with a possible D match to TRBD2 (6 bases). CDR3 length: 13 residues. Per germline, CDR1 DFQATT and CDR2 SNEGSKA (reference sequence). Trimming pared 5 bases from V and 4 bases from J, leaving 13 bases between. For the CDR3, the DNA is TGCAGTGCTGATGGAGGGGCGGCAGATACGCAGTATTTT. This gives the protein CSADGGAADTQYF.

This clonotype has at least ten counts. The chain recombines TRBV12-3 or TRBV12-4 with TRBJ1-1; D unresolved. This CDR3 is built from 14 residues. V lost 7 bases, J lost 1 base, and 13 bases lay in between. For the CDR3, the DNA is TGTGCCAGCAACCCTCTGCGGGAGAACACTGAAGCTTTCTTT. Amino acids: CASNPLRENTEAFF.

This clonotype was recorded at least ten times. The chain recombines TRBV25-1 with TRBJ1-4; D is unresolved. V was cut by 1 base and J by 6 bases, with 12 bases left in between. This CDR3 is built from 15 residues. Looked up from germline, CDR1 is MGHDK and CDR2 is SYGVNS. The CDR3 region is CASSEWRGLDEKLFF. CDR3 in DNA: TGTGCCAGCAGTGAATGGAGAGGGCTCGATGAAAAACTGTTTTTT.

Ten or more counts support this clonotype. The chain uses TRBV5-1 and TRBJ1-6; D call uncertain. Germline loops: CDR1 SGHRS, CDR2 YFSETQ. This CDR3 is built from 13 residues. Trimming shortened V by 2 bases and J by 6 bases, and 6 bases separated the two germline ends. In nucleotides, the CDR3 is TGCGCCAGCAGCTTTGATTTTAATTCACCCCTCCACTTT. As protein: CASSFDFNSPLHF.

About this clonotype: It may be a read error: a sequence one base away is much more abundant. CDR3 nucleotides: TGCGTCAGCAGCTCCGAAACCGGGGAGCTGTTTTTT. Protein product: CVSSSETGELFF. V and J are TRBV5-1 and TRBJ2-2, with unresolved D. The CDR3 sequence is 12 residues long. CDR1 SGHRS and CDR2 YFSETQ come from the germline V gene.

At least ten counts were recorded for this clonotype. The V gene is TRBV12-3 or TRBV12-4, the J gene TRBJ2-1; perhaps TRBD2 as D (6 bases). The CDR3 covers 15 residues. Between the trimmed V and J ends, which lost 4 bases and 1 base, there was a span of 11 bases. The CDR3 protein is CASSSVRGSYNEQFF. CDR3 bases: TGTGCCAGCAGTTCAGTCCGGGGGTCCTACAATGAGCAGTTCTTC.

Points on this clonotype: Possible read error: a much larger clone is one base away. This chain links TRBV7-8 with TRBJ1-4, with D perhaps matching TRBD1 (6 bases). CDR1 and CDR2 (germline): SGHVS, FQNEAQ. There are 15 residues in the CDR3. V was trimmed by 5 bases and J by 9 bases, leaving 19 bases between them. The CDR3 nucleotides read TGTGCCAGCAGCCCAACGCATAACAGGGCTAAAAAACTGTTTTTT. It yields the protein CASSPTHNRAKKLFF. Using reference TRBV7-8 and TRBJ1-4 for the parts outside the CDR3, the full variable domain is GAGVSQSPRYKVAKRGQDVALRCDPISGHVSLFWYQQALGQGPEFLTYFQNEAQLDKSGLPSDRFFAERPEGSVSTLKIQRTQQEDSAVYLCASSPTHNRAKKLFFGSGTQLSVL.

This clonotype appeared many times. The chain joins TRBV7-9 to TRBJ2-7, with 9 bases fitting TRBD1. The CDR3 covers 14 residues. J gave up 2 bases and V 3 bases, and 2 bases lay outside the gene matches. CDR1 is SEHNR and CDR2 is FQNEAQ in the germline V gene (reference sequence). The CDR3 reads CASSFNRGPYEQYF. CDR3 bases: TGTGCCAGCAGCTTCAACAGGGGGCCCTACGAGCAGTACTTC.

This clonotype was seen ten or more times. The chain combines TRBV20-1 with TRBJ2-3; perhaps TRBD2 as D (6 bases). The CDR3 spans 15 residues. V dropped 1 base and J dropped 2 bases, with 13 bases sitting between them. Per germline, CDR1 DFQATT and CDR2 SNEGSKA (reference sequence). The CDR3: CSARGLQRVTDTQYF. DNA for the CDR3: TGCAGTGCTAGAGGTTTGCAGCGGGTCACAGATACGCAGTATTTT.

This clonotype has a count of ten or more. The gene calls are TRBV5-1 and TRBJ1-1; TRBD1 might be the D (5 bases). Per germline, CDR1 SGHRS and CDR2 YFSETQ. This CDR3 spans 14 amino acids. V lost 1 base to trimming and J lost 3 bases, with 10 bases between them. For the CDR3, the DNA is TGCGCCAGCAGCTTGTCGGGGGAGTACACTGAAGCTTTCTTT. It codes for CASSLSGEYTEAFF.